The sequence of this TCR beta chain was determined in a study of early T cells in non-severe SARS-CoV-2 infection. Study in general: Sequencing targeted bulk RNA from unsorted whole blood, leaving chains unpaired.

The table lists this clonotype with a few counts. The V end was cut by 6 bases, the J end by 8 bases, with 16 bases between. CDR3 length: 14 residues. Germline V lookup: CDR1 KGHSH, CDR2 LQKENI. TCRdb passed the 5' RACE reads through MiXCR, listing each CDR3 protein once. The table shows under 30,000 distinct CDR3 sequences, with around 5.8% occurring only once. Sequencing was performed on whole blood. The rearrangement links TRBV18 to TRBJ1-4; TRBD1 is a possible D gene (5 bases). This clonotype was obtained from an adult who was a healthcare worker with PCR-confirmed SARS-CoV-2 infection or an uninfected control (not recorded which). CDR3 DNA sequence: TGTGCCAGCTCTCTTACCGGGACCAAAGAAAAACTGTTTTTT. As protein: CASSLTGTKEKLFF.